A selection of T cell receptor beta chains follows, all from one sample in a study of T cell changes during pregnancy in multiple sclerosis. The repertoire was sequenced with immunoSEQ multiplex PCR; TCRdb's copy has only in-frame clones and lacks some. The repertoire holds roughly 70,000 clones, with approximately 92% as singletons. The material was peripheral blood, obtained before pregnancy. These receptors were collected from a female donor with multiple sclerosis, enrolled in a pregnancy study. CDR3s include the opening cysteine and the closing phenylalanine or tryptophan. Fields, in order: V gene, D gene, clone size, J gene, CDR3 protein, CDR3 DNA. The D gene is left open where the match is weak. The listing skips clone size in some rows; elsewhere it reads once, few, many or a size class.

V gene: TRBV9
D gene: TRBD1
clone size: -
J gene: TRBJ1-3
CDR3 protein: CASSLQGQPGQSGNTIYF
CDR3 DNA: TGTGCCAGCAGCTTACAGGGGCAACCTGGCCAATCTGGAAACACCATATATTTT

V gene: TRBV7-9
D gene: -
clone size: -
J gene: TRBJ2-1
CDR3 protein: CASSLFLTRDSYNEQFF
CDR3 DNA: TGTGCCAGCAGCTTATTCTTAACGCGGGACTCCTACAATGAGCAGTTCTTC

V gene: TRBV7-3
D gene: TRBD2
clone size: -
J gene: TRBJ2-1
CDR3 protein: CASSLIGGSSYNEQFF
CDR3 DNA: TGTGCCAGCAGCTTAATCGGCGGGAGCTCCTACAATGAGCAGTTCTTC

V gene: TRBV27
D gene: -
clone size: -
J gene: TRBJ1-1
CDR3 protein: CASSFGGHTEAFF
CDR3 DNA: TGTGCCAGCAGTTTCGGAGGGCACACTGAAGCTTTCTTT

V gene: TRBV5-1
D gene: -
clone size: -
J gene: TRBJ2-3
CDR3 protein: CASSLVWLADTQYF
CDR3 DNA: TGCGCCAGCAGCTTGGTTTGGTTAGCAGATACGCAGTATTTT

V gene: TRBV19
D gene: TRBD2
clone size: -
J gene: TRBJ2-3
CDR3 protein: CASSRGTSGPGGTTDTQYF
CDR3 DNA: TGTGCCAGTAGCCGAGGGACTAGCGGGCCGGGGGGTACTACAGATACGCAGTATTTT

V gene: TRBV18
D gene: -
clone size: -
J gene: TRBJ2-7
CDR3 protein: CASSPRAGLDDEQYF
CDR3 DNA: TGTGCCAGCTCACCAAGGGCAGGGCTTGACGACGAGCAGTACTTC

V gene: TRBV18
D gene: TRBD2
clone size: -
J gene: TRBJ2-2
CDR3 protein: CASSPPGLAGVRNTGELFF
CDR3 DNA: TGTGCCAGCTCACCGCCGGGACTAGCGGGAGTTAGGAACACCGGGGAGCTGTTTTTT

V gene: TRBV11-2
D gene: -
clone size: -
J gene: TRBJ1-1
CDR3 protein: CASSLTREAFF
CDR3 DNA: TGTGCCAGCAGCTTAACTCGCGAAGCTTTCTTT

V gene: TRBV19
D gene: -
clone size: once
J gene: TRBJ2-3
CDR3 protein: CASSRYPSTDTQYF
CDR3 DNA: TGTGCCAGCTCACGCTATCCTAGCACAGATACGCAGTATTTT

V gene: TRBV19
D gene: -
clone size: -
J gene: TRBJ1-3
CDR3 protein: CASSVDTFSGNTIYF
CDR3 DNA: TGTGCCAGTAGTGTGGACACCTTCTCTGGAAACACCATATATTTT

V gene: TRBV4-3
D gene: TRBD2
clone size: -
J gene: TRBJ2-7
CDR3 protein: CASSQDQAGTSYEQYF
CDR3 DNA: TGCGCCAGCAGCCAAGATCAGGCGGGGACTAGCTACGAGCAGTACTTC

V gene: TRBV2
D gene: -
clone size: -
J gene: TRBJ2-4
CDR3 protein: CASSEVPQAGNIQYF
CDR3 DNA: TGTGCCAGCAGTGAGGTCCCCCAGGCCGGAAACATTCAGTACTTC

V gene: TRBV5-1
D gene: TRBD2
clone size: -
J gene: TRBJ2-2
CDR3 protein: CASSFGGLTGELFF
CDR3 DNA: TGCGCCAGCAGCTTCGGGGGGTTGACCGGGGAGCTGTTTTTT

V gene: TRBV7-3
D gene: TRBD1
clone size: -
J gene: TRBJ2-3
CDR3 protein: CASSPTGASTDTQYF
CDR3 DNA: TGTGCCAGCAGCCCCACAGGGGCTAGCACAGATACGCAGTATTTT

V gene: TRBV6-5
D gene: -
clone size: -
J gene: TRBJ1-2
CDR3 protein: CASSYSAGRHGYTF
CDR3 DNA: TGTGCCAGCAGTTACTCGGCGGGGCGGCATGGCTACACCTTC

V gene: TRBV9
D gene: -
clone size: -
J gene: TRBJ1-1
CDR3 protein: CASSVGPGAEAFF
CDR3 DNA: TGTGCCAGCAGCGTAGGTCCAGGCGCTGAAGCTTTCTTT

V gene: TRBV7-7
D gene: -
clone size: -
J gene: TRBJ2-1
CDR3 protein: CASSLGAGRNNEQFF
CDR3 DNA: TGTGCTAGCAGCTTAGGGGCAGGTCGCAACAATGAGCAGTTCTTC

V gene: TRBV5-4
D gene: -
clone size: -
J gene: TRBJ2-3
CDR3 protein: CASSPRGLATDTQYF
CDR3 DNA: TGTGCCAGCAGCCCAAGGGGTCTCGCGACAGATACGCAGTATTTT

V gene: TRBV10-2
D gene: TRBD2
clone size: -
J gene: TRBJ2-7
CDR3 protein: CASSGPGLAGRRSYEQYF
CDR3 DNA: TGCGCCAGCAGTGGACCGGGACTAGCGGGAAGAAGGTCCTACGAGCAGTACTTC

V gene: TRBV5-4
D gene: -
clone size: -
J gene: TRBJ1-3
CDR3 protein: CASSFGSGPGNTIYF
CDR3 DNA: TGTGCCAGCAGCTTTGGATCAGGCCCGGGAAACACCATATATTTT

V gene: TRBV2
D gene: TRBD1
clone size: few
J gene: TRBJ1-5
CDR3 protein: CASREQGAGLNQPQHF
CDR3 DNA: TGTGCCAGCAGGGAGCAGGGGGCTGGTCTTAATCAGCCCCAGCATTTT

V gene: TRBV29-1
D gene: -
clone size: once
J gene: TRBJ1-1
CDR3 protein: CSVEDSRGKTEAFF
CDR3 DNA: TGCAGCGTTGAAGACTCCAGGGGAAAGACTGAAGCTTTCTTT

V gene: TRBV5-8
D gene: TRBD2
clone size: -
J gene: TRBJ2-7
CDR3 protein: CASSYLLRLAGGDQYF
CDR3 DNA: TGTGCCAGCAGCTACCTCCTGAGACTAGCGGGAGGAGACCAGTACTTC

V gene: TRBV4-3
D gene: TRBD1
clone size: -
J gene: TRBJ1-1
CDR3 protein: CASSQEDRGGKAFF
CDR3 DNA: TGCGCCAGCAGCCAAGAAGACAGGGGGGGAAAAGCTTTCTTT

V gene: TRBV4-3
D gene: TRBD1
clone size: -
J gene: TRBJ1-1
CDR3 protein: CASSQEETGRSPNTEAFF
CDR3 DNA: TGCGCCAGCAGCCAAGAGGAGACAGGGAGGTCCCCGAACACTGAAGCTTTCTTT

V gene: TRBV6-5
D gene: -
clone size: -
J gene: TRBJ1-1
CDR3 protein: CASSYSGGNTEAFF
CDR3 DNA: TGTGCCAGCAGTTACTCCGGTGGGAACACTGAAGCTTTCTTT

V gene: TRBV9
D gene: -
clone size: -
J gene: TRBJ1-2
CDR3 protein: CASNRQDNYGYTF
CDR3 DNA: TGTGCCAGCAACCGACAGGACAACTATGGCTACACCTTC

V gene: TRBV4-1
D gene: TRBD1
clone size: -
J gene: TRBJ1-4
CDR3 protein: CASSQVPRDSFTTNEKLFF
CDR3 DNA: TGCGCCAGCAGCCAAGTCCCTCGGGACAGCTTCACGACTAATGAAAAACTGTTTTTT

V gene: TRBV6-1
D gene: -
clone size: -
J gene: TRBJ2-1
CDR3 protein: CASSEIANEQFF
CDR3 DNA: TGTGCCAGCAGTGAAATCGCGAATGAGCAGTTCTTC

V gene: TRBV6-5
D gene: -
clone size: -
J gene: TRBJ2-1
CDR3 protein: CASSSQGQPLYNEQFF
CDR3 DNA: TGTGCCAGCAGTTCCCAGGGCCAACCCCTCTACAATGAGCAGTTCTTC

V gene: TRBV11-2
D gene: TRBD2
clone size: -
J gene: TRBJ2-7
CDR3 protein: CASSPSGVSYEQYF
CDR3 DNA: TGTGCCAGCAGCCCCAGCGGGGTTTCCTACGAGCAGTACTTC

V gene: TRBV4-1
D gene: -
clone size: -
J gene: TRBJ2-7
CDR3 protein: CASSQGGTHEQYF
CDR3 DNA: TGCGCCAGCAGCCAAGGGGGGACTCACGAGCAGTACTTC

V gene: TRBV5-1
D gene: -
clone size: -
J gene: TRBJ2-5
CDR3 protein: CASSFTQMETQYF
CDR3 DNA: TGCGCCAGCAGCTTTACCCAGATGGAGACCCAGTACTTC

V gene: TRBV6-5
D gene: TRBD2
clone size: -
J gene: TRBJ2-1
CDR3 protein: CASSYQGLYNEQFF
CDR3 DNA: TGTGCCAGCAGTTACCAGGGACTATACAATGAGCAGTTCTTC

V gene: TRBV5-1
D gene: TRBD1
clone size: -
J gene: TRBJ1-1
CDR3 protein: CASSNSQGAPTEAFF
CDR3 DNA: TGCGCCAGCAGCAACTCACAGGGGGCGCCCACTGAAGCTTTCTTT

V gene: TRBV7-9
D gene: -
clone size: -
J gene: TRBJ2-7
CDR3 protein: CASSHRDSAYEQYF
CDR3 DNA: TGTGCCAGCAGCCACCGGGACTCAGCCTACGAGCAGTACTTC

V gene: TRBV4-3
D gene: TRBD2
clone size: -
J gene: TRBJ2-1
CDR3 protein: CASSQDVLAGGGEQFF
CDR3 DNA: TGCGCCAGCAGCCAAGATGTTCTAGCGGGAGGAGGTGAGCAGTTCTTC

V gene: TRBV19
D gene: -
clone size: -
J gene: TRBJ1-5
CDR3 protein: CASSIRPGAQPQHF
CDR3 DNA: TGTGCCAGTAGTATCCGCCCGGGTGCTCAGCCCCAGCATTTT

V gene: TRBV7-9
D gene: -
clone size: -
J gene: TRBJ2-5
CDR3 protein: CASSANQGQETQYF
CDR3 DNA: TGTGCCAGCAGCGCAAACCAGGGGCAAGAGACCCAGTACTTC

V gene: TRBV4-2
D gene: -
clone size: -
J gene: TRBJ1-1
CDR3 protein: CASSQDVASGGTEAFF
CDR3 DNA: TGTGCCAGCAGCCAAGATGTCGCCTCGGGCGGGACTGAAGCTTTCTTT